This T cell receptor (beta chain) was found in a study of T cell clonality in common variable immunodeficiency. General study results and limits: Links between repertoire features and CVID complications were heterogeneity-limited.

Germline loops: CDR1 SEHNR, CDR2 FQNEAQ (reference sequence). The CDR3 has 14 residues. The V end was cut by 6 bases, the J end by 6 bases, with 17 bases between. Sequencing used immunoSEQ multiplex PCR; TCRdb keeps in-frame clones, though not all of them. The sample holds approximately 81,000 clones, and no clone turns up only once. This clone was seen many times. Its antigen is as yet unknown. The observed sequence ends 3 residues before the CDR3 terminus, with the missing tail filled in from the germline J gene. The V call is TRBV7-9, the J call TRBJ1-1; weak D call: TRBD1 (5 bases). The sequence was collected from a person between 18 and 75 years old in good health. The sample taken for sequencing was peripheral blood mononuclear cells. CDR3 bases read: TGTGCCAGCAGACTAGGTTATGGGGGGGCTGAA. It translates to CASRLGYGGAE. The whole CDR3 region reads CASRLGYGGAEAFF.